Each of the 18 T cell receptor beta chains below was sequenced from the same sample in a study of T cell repertoires in ileal Crohn's disease. TCRdb keeps only in-frame clones here, not all; method: immunoSEQ multiplex PCR. The repertoire holds some 14,000 clones, about three quarters seen once, with 4% to 5% in the top ten. The sequencing sample was made of ileal tissue. All receptors come from an adult with Crohn's disease.

This clone was detected a few times. The rearrangement uses TRBV19 and TRBJ1-5; D is possibly TRBD1 (6 bases). V lost 4 bases and J lost 4, with 17 bases in between. This CDR3 comprises 16 residues. The germline V gene encodes CDR1 LNHDA and CDR2 SQIVND (reference sequence). The chain's CDR3 is CASSTRTQGRNQPQHF. CDR3 bases: TGTGCCAGTAGTACCCGAACACAGGGACGGAATCAGCCCCAGCATTTT.

The chain links TRBV2 to TRBJ1-2, with D possibly being TRBD1 (5 bases). Germline assignment: CDR1 SNHLY and CDR2 FYNNEI. There are 14 residues in the CDR3. V gave up 6 bases and J gave up 3 bases, with 14 bases separating them. As DNA, the CDR3 is TGTGCCAGCAGCGGCCCTTCGACAGACTATGGCTACACCTTC. Translating gives CASSGPSTDYGYTF.

The V and J genes are TRBV6-1 and TRBJ2-3; 16 bases fit TRBD2. In germline, CDR1 is MNHNS, CDR2 SASEGT. With V trimmed by 2 bases and J by 0 bases, 11 bases remained unmatched. The CDR3 sequence is 21 residues long. This chain's CDR3 is CASSERSRGTSGGASTDTQYF. The CDR3 DNA is TGTGCCAGCAGTGAACGATCGCGCGGGACTAGCGGGGGGGCAAGCACAGATACGCAGTATTTT.

This chain links TRBV11-3 with TRBJ1-4, with D unresolved. This CDR3 is built from 16 residues. Trimming stripped 5 bases from V and 1 base from J, with 14 bases between. Germline values: CDR1 SGHNT, CDR2 YENEEA. Written as DNA, the CDR3 is TGTGCCAGCAGCATTCCCCGGCGGGAAACTAATGAAAAACTGTTTTTT. This sequence encodes CASSIPRRETNEKLFF.

The V call is TRBV7-2, the J call TRBJ2-7; 13 bases fit TRBD2. V dropped 5 bases and J dropped 4; count of bases not matched to a gene: 5. CDR1 SGHTA and CDR2 FQGNSA come from the germline V gene. There are 15 residues in the CDR3. Here the CDR3 reads CASSPRLAGGYEQYF. DNA of the CDR3: TGTGCCAGCAGCCCCCGACTAGCGGGGGGATACGAGCAGTACTTC.

The gene calls are TRBV6-6 and TRBJ1-1; tentative D call: TRBD1 (5 bases). Germline V gene sequence: CDR1 MNHNY, CDR2 SVGAGI (reference sequence). This CDR3 has 14 residues. V was cut by 6 bases and J by 4 bases, with 15 bases left in between. The CDR3 nucleotides read TGTGCCAGCAGAACACCCGGGGGGGGCACTGAAGCTTTCTTT. Translated, it gives CASRTPGGGTEAFF.

This clone was detected only a few times. Here the CDR3 DNA reads TGTGCCAGCACTACAAGACAGGCACAATCCTATAATTCACCCCTCCACTTT. As protein: CASTTRQAQSYNSPLHF. This chain joins TRBV28 and TRBJ1-6, with TRBD1 as a possible D gene (6 bases). V lost 7 bases to trimming and J lost 1 base, with 17 bases between them. CDR1 MDHEN and CDR2 SYDVKM come from the germline V gene. The CDR3 is 17 residues long.

This clone has just a few counts. The chain couples TRBV2 to TRBJ2-3, with TRBD2 matching over 9 bases. The germline CDR1 and CDR2 sequences are SNHLY and FYNNEI. CDR3 length equals 15 residues. V was clipped by 3 bases and J by 3 bases; unmatched bases: 4. Here the CDR3 DNA reads TGTGCCAGCAGTGATCGCAGCGGGGGGACAGATACGCAGTATTTT. This sequence encodes CASSDRSGGTDTQYF.

The V call is TRBV11-3, the J call TRBJ2-3; 7 bases line up with TRBD1. V was clipped by 5 bases and J by 8 bases; unmatched bases: 4. CDR1 is SGHNT, CDR2 YENEEA, per germline. The length of the CDR3 is 12 residues. The CDR3 DNA reads TGTGCCAGCAGCCGAGACAGGGCTACGCAGTATTTT. It encodes CASSRDRATQYF.

Here the CDR3 DNA reads TGTGCCAGCAGTGAGCCCAGAGGTACTGAAGCTTTCTTT. Amino acids: CASSEPRGTEAFF. This rearrangement joins TRBV25-1 to TRBJ1-1; D is ambiguous. Per germline, CDR1 MGHDK and CDR2 SYGVNS. V lost 3 bases to trimming and J lost 5 bases, with 10 bases between them. This CDR3 has 13 amino acids.

The chain joins TRBV9 to TRBJ1-2; tentatively, D is TRBD1 (6 bases). Germline V gives CDR1 SGDLS, CDR2 YYNGEE. CDR3 size: 15 residues. V was trimmed by 0 bases and J by 6 bases, leaving 15 bases between them. The CDR3, as DNA: TGTGCCAGCAGCGTAGACGGGGGGGCGGTTAATGGCTACACCTTC. This codes for CASSVDGGAVNGYTF.

The chain employs TRBV13 and TRBJ2-1; D uncertain. V was shortened by 4 bases and J by 2 bases, with 18 bases between the two germline ends. Germline V gene lookup returns CDR1 PRHDT and CDR2 FYEKMQ (reference sequence). The CDR3 is 17 amino acids. The CDR3 nucleotides read TGTGCCAGCAGCTCTATCCCCCACAGTACCCCCTACAATGAGCAGTTCTTC. As protein: CASSSIPHSTPYNEQFF. Combining the CDR3 with reference TRBV13 and TRBJ2-1 gives the whole variable domain AAGVIQSPRHLIKEKRETATLKCYPIPRHDTVYWYQQGPGQDPQFLISFYEKMQSDKGSIPDRFSAQQFSDYHSELNMSSLELGDSALYFCASSSIPHSTPYNEQFFGPGTRLTVL.

The rearrangement uses TRBV6-1 and TRBJ1-2, with D hard to call. Germline V lookup: CDR1 MNHNS, CDR2 SASEGT. The CDR3 runs to 12 residues. Trimming shortened V by 2 bases and J by 1 base, and 2 bases separated the two germline ends. The CDR3 DNA follows: TGTGCCAGCAGTGAACATAACTATGGCTACACCTTC. Protein sequence: CASSEHNYGYTF.

This chain joins TRBV11-2 and TRBJ2-7; D is undetermined. Germline V CDR1 and CDR2: SGHAT, FQNNGV. V was pared by 2 bases and J by 2 bases, with 13 bases between. The CDR3 length is 15 residues. The CDR3 coding sequence is TGTGCCAGCAGCTTACGTTCAGAATTCGCCTACGAGCAGTACTTC. Protein product: CASSLRSEFAYEQYF.

This sequence joins TRBV2 and TRBJ1-3, with D possibly matching TRBD1 (5 bases). The CDR3 has 13 residues. V lost 7 bases and J 4 bases, leaving 11 bases between the germline ends. Germline CDR1 and CDR2: SNHLY and FYNNEI. CDR3 DNA sequence: TGTGCCAGCAACGGGGGTACAGGAAACACCATATATTTT. Translating gives CASNGGTGNTIYF.

The V call is TRBV11-3, the J call TRBJ2-1; 13 bases are a match to TRBD2. This CDR3 region has 16 residues. The V gene end was trimmed by 5 bases and the J gene end by 3 bases; junction bases not matched to a gene: 4. The germline V gene encodes CDR1 SGHNT and CDR2 YENEEA. The CDR3, as DNA: TGTGCCAGCAGCCCAGGGACTAGCGGGGTCTACAATGAGCAGTTCTTC. This translates into CASSPGTSGVYNEQFF.

The chain employs TRBV27 and TRBJ2-5, with TRBD2 identical over 11 bases. The trim removed 2 bases at V and 4 bases at J, leaving 12 bases unmatched. CDR1 is MNHEY, CDR2 SMNVEV, per germline (reference sequence). This CDR3 has 18 residues. The CDR3 is CASSLGLASGGKRETQYF. CDR3 nucleotide sequence: TGTGCCAGCAGTTTAGGTCTCGCTAGCGGGGGGAAGCGAGAGACCCAGTACTTC.

This chain connects TRBV2 to TRBJ2-7; D is undetermined. The CDR3 sequence is 15 residues long. Between the trimmed V and J ends, which lost 3 bases and 3 bases, there was a span of 15 bases. Germline CDR1 SNHLY, CDR2 FYNNEI. The CDR3 reads CASSDMAEGRYEQYF. The CDR3 nucleotides read TGTGCCAGCAGTGATATGGCGGAAGGTCGCTACGAGCAGTACTTC.